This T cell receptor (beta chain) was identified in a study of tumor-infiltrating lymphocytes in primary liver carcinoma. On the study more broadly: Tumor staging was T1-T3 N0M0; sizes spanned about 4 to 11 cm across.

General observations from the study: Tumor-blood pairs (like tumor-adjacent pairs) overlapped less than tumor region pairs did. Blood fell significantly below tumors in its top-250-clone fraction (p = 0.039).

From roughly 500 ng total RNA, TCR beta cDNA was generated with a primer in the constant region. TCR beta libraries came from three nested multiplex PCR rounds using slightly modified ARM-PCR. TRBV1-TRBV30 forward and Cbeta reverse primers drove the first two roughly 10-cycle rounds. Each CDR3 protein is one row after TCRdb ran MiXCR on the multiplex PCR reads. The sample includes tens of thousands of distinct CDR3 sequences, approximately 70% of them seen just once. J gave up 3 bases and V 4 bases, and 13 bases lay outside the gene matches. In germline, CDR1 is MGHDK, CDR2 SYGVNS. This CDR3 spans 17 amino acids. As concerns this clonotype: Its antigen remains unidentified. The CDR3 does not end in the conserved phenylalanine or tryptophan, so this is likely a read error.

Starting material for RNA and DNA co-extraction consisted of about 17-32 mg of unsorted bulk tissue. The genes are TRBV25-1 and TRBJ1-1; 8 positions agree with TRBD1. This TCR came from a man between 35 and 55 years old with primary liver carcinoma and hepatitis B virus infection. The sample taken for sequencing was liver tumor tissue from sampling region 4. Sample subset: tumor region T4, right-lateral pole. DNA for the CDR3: TGTGCCAGCAGTGGTCTCCCAGGGGGCCCGGTTGACACTGAAGCTTTCCTT. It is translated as CASSGLPGGPVDTEAFL.